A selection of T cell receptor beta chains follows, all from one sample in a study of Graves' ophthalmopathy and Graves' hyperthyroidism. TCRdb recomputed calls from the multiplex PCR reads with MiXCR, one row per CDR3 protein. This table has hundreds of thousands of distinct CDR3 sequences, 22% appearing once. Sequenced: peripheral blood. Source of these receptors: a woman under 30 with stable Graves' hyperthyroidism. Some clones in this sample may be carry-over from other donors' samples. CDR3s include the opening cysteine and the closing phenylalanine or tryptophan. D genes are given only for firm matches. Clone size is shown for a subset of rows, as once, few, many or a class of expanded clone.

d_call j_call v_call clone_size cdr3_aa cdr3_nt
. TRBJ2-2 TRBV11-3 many CASSLSGELFF TGTGCCAGCAGCTTATCCGGGGAGCTGTTTTTT
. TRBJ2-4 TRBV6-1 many CASSEPGLAKNIQYF TGTGCCAGCAGTGAACCGGGTCTAGCCAAAAACATTCAGTACTTC
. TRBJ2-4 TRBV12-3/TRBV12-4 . CASSERVRIQYF TGTGCCAGCAGTGAAAGGGTACGGATTCAGTACTTC
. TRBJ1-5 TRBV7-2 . CASSLRGSAPQHF TGTGCCAGCAGTTTGAGGGGGTCTGCACCCCAGCATTTT
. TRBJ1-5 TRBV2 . CASAPLRSNQPQHF TGTGCCAGCGCGCCCCTCCGCAGCAATCAGCCCCAGCATTTT
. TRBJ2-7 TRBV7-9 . CASSSRLSSSYEQYF TGTGCCAGCAGCTCCAGGCTATCTAGCTCCTACGAGCAGTACTTC
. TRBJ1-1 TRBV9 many CASSRLSGRGAEAFF TGTGCCAGCAGCCGTTTAAGCGGGCGCGGGGCTGAAGCTTTCTTT
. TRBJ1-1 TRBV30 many CAERYNTEAFF TGTGCTGAAAGGTACAACACTGAAGCTTTCTTT
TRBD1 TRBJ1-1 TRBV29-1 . CSAGQEWGTEAFF TGCAGCGCCGGACAGGAATGGGGAACTGAAGCTTTCTTT
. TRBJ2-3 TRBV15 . CATSRDPVVPSGDTQYF TGTGCCACCAGCAGGGATCCGGTGGTACCCTCCGGAGATACGCAGTATTTT
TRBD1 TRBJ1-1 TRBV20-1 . CSARQGGFNTEAFF TGCAGTGCGAGACAGGGGGGCTTTAACACTGAAGCTTTCTTT
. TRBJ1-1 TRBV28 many CASRHDAEAFF TGTGCCAGCAGGCATGACGCTGAAGCTTTCTTT
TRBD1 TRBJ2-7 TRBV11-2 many CASSLGTGGFYEQYF TGTGCCAGCAGCTTAGGGACAGGGGGTTTCTACGAGCAGTACTTC
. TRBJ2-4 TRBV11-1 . CASSPDGGSSRAKNIQYF TGTGCCAGCAGCCCTGACGGGGGATCGAGTCGGGCCAAAAACATTCAGTACTTC